This T cell receptor beta chain was captured by sequencing in a study of cytomegalovirus exposure and HLA in healthy donors. This CDR3 region has 13 residues. V lost 7 bases, J lost 3 bases, and 8 bases stayed unmatched. Germline CDR1 is SQVTM and CDR2 is ANQGSEA. Broader study findings: A later look showed TCR association rates differing by HLA locus, highest for DRB1 and lowest for HLA-C. It was reported that the classifier diagnosed cytomegalovirus status with high specificity and sensitivity in both the original and validation cohorts. For most subjects, TCR beta sequences were reported to predict HLA-A and HLA-B alleles with accuracy.

With respect to this clone: Its antigen is currently unknown.

Vbeta (60) and Jbeta (13) primers were used in the PCR. The method was immunoSEQ multiplex PCR; TCRdb's version includes in-frame clones alone and lacks a portion of them. In the table there are around 89,000 clones, over 70% of which are singletons. V usage is TRBV29-1 and J usage is TRBJ2-7; 8 bases agree with TRBD1. This sequence was found in a girl aged 2-10 years in good health and CMV-seropositive. The source material was PBMCs. CDR3 nucleotides: TGCAGCGCTGAGGCCGACAGGGGCTACGAGCAGTACTTC. It encodes CSAEADRGYEQYF.